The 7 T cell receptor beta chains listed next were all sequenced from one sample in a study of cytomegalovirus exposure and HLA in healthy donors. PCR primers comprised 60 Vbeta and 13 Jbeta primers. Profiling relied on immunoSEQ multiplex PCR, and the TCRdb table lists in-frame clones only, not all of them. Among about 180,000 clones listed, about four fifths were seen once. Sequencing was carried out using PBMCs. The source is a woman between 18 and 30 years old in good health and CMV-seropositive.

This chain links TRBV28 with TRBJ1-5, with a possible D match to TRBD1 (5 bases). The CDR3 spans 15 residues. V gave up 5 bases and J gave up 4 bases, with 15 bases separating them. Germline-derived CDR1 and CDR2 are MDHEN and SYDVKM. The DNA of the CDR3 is TGTGCCAGCAGTCAACAGGAGTTTGGGAATCAGCCCCAGCATTTT. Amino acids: CASSQQEFGNQPQHF.

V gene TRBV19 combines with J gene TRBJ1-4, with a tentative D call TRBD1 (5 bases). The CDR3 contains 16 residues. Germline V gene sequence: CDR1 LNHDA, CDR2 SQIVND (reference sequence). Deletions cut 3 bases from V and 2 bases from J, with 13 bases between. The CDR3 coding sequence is TGTGCCAGTAGTATGGGAGGTGGGACGACTAATGAAAAACTGTTTTTT. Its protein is CASSMGGGTTNEKLFF.

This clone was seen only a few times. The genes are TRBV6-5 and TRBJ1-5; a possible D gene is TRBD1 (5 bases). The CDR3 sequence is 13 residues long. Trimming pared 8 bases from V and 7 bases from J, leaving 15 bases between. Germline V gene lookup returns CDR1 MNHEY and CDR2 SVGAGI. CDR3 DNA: TGTGCCAGCGCCGGGACTCCGAGGCAGCCCCAGCATTTT. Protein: CASAGTPRQPQHF.

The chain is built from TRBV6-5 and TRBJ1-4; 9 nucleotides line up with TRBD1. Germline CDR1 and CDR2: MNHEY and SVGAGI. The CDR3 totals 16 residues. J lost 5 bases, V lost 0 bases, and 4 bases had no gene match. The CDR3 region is CASSYSHRGPNEKLFF. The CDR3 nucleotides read TGTGCCAGCAGTTACTCCCACAGGGGGCCAAATGAAAAACTGTTTTTT.

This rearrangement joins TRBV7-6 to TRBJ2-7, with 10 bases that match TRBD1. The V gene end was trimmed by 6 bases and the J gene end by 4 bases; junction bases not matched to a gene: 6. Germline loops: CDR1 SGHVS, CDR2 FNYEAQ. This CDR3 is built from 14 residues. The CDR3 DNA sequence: TGTGCCAGCAGGACCGGGACAGGGGATTACGAGCAGTACTTC. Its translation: CASRTGTGDYEQYF.

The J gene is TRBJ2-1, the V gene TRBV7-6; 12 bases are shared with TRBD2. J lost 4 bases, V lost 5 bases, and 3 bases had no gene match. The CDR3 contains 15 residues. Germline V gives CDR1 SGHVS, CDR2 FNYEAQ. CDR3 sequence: CASSTGLAGYNEQFF. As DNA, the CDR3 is TGTGCCAGCAGCACCGGACTAGCGGGGTACAATGAGCAGTTCTTC. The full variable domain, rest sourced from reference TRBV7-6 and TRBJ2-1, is GAGVSQSPRYKVTKRGQDVALRCDPISGHVSLYWYRQALGQGPEFLTYFNYEAQQDKSGLPNDRFSAERPEGSISTLTIQRTEQRDSAMYRCASSTGLAGYNEQFFGPGTRLTVL.

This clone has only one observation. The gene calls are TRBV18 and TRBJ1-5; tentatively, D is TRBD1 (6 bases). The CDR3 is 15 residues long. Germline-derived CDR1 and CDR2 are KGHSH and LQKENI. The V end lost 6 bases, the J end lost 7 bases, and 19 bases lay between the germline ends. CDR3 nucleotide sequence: TGTGCCAGCTCCCCCACCGGGGACAAGCGACAGCCCCAGCATTTT. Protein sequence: CASSPTGDKRQPQHF. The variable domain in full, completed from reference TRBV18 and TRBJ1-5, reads NAGVMQNPRHLVRRRGQEARLRCSPMKGHSHVYWYRQLPEEGLKFMVYLQKENIIDESGMPKERFSAEFPKEGPSILRIQQVVRGDSAAYFCASSPTGDKRQPQHFGDGTRLSIL.